This TCR beta chain originates from a study of cytomegalovirus exposure and HLA in healthy donors. Study-level findings and limits: One variant, a missense change in DCLRE1C, was linked in a later analysis to TCR beta V- and J-gene trimming.

CDR1 SEHNR and CDR2 FQNEAQ come from the germline V gene (reference sequence). The V end was cut by 4 bases, the J end by 5 bases, with 9 bases between. This CDR3 region has 12 residues. The PCR had 60 Vbeta and 13 Jbeta primers. Using immunoSEQ multiplex PCR, the repertoire was profiled, and TCRdb retains in-frame clones only, with some absent. The listing contains tens of thousands of clones. Concerning this clone: Its antigen is as yet unknown.

The receptor was isolated from a woman aged 35 to 49 in good health and CMV-seropositive. The chain employs TRBV7-9 and TRBJ2-7; D may be TRBD2 (5 bases). Sequenced material: PBMCs. The CDR3 sequence: CASSSPGDEQYF. DNA of the CDR3: TGTGCCAGCAGCTCTCCCGGGGACGAGCAGTACTTC.